This is a list of T cell receptor beta chains from one sample in a study of OX40 agonist ivuxolimab in advanced cancers. Clones were sequenced by immunoSEQ multiplex PCR, and TCRdb holds only the in-frame ones, with some missing. The sample shows 75,000 to 95,000 clones, more than 80% of them seen only once. The sequencing here drew on CD4+ or CD8+ T cells sorted from blood, taken in a trial of the OX40 agonist ivuxolimab. The receptors here all came from an adult with an advanced solid tumor such as melanoma, head and neck, liver or kidney cancer. The CDR3 runs from the conserved cysteine through the conserved F or W. A D gene is named only where the DNA matches it firmly. Clone size is given for some rows only: seen once, a few or many times, or a class if the clone is expanded.

j_call v_call d_call clone_size cdr3_aa cdr3_nt
TRBJ2-7 TRBV7-9 TRBD1 - CASSFPSGTGIHEQYF TGTGCCAGCAGCTTCCCCTCCGGGACAGGGATCCACGAGCAGTACTTC
TRBJ1-5 TRBV5-1 - - CASSLYGNSNQPQHF TGCGCCAGCAGCTTGTATGGTAATAGCAATCAGCCCCAGCATTTT
TRBJ2-5 TRBV9 TRBD2 - CASSVYSGGRETQYF TGTGCCAGCAGCGTATATAGCGGGGGCAGGGAGACCCAGTACTTC
TRBJ2-6 TRBV9 - - CASSHDSGANVLTF TGTGCCAGCAGCCACGACTCTGGGGCCAACGTCCTGACTTTC
TRBJ1-1 TRBV29-1 TRBD1 - CSVQGAAEAFF TGCAGCGTTCAGGGGGCGGCTGAAGCTTTCTTT
TRBJ2-7 TRBV2 TRBD1 - CASSLRTGYEQYF TGTGCCAGCAGCCTACGGACAGGGTACGAGCAGTACTTC
TRBJ2-4 TRBV9 TRBD1 - CASSVSGGVNIQYF TGTGCCAGCAGCGTATCAGGGGGCGTAAACATTCAGTACTTC
TRBJ1-2 TRBV6-4 - - CASSDGPGAEYGYTF TGTGCCAGCAGTGACGGCCCAGGGGCGGAGTATGGCTACACCTTC
TRBJ1-5 TRBV9 - - CASSVTDSSNQPQHF TGTGCCAGCAGCGTGACCGACAGTTCCAATCAGCCCCAGCATTTT
TRBJ1-2 TRBV19 - - CASSNVGETYGYTF TGTGCCAGTAGTAATGTCGGCGAAACCTATGGCTACACCTTC
TRBJ2-3 TRBV28 TRBD2 - CASSPGTSARTDTQYF TGTGCCAGCAGTCCGGGGACTAGCGCTCGCACAGATACGCAGTATTTT
TRBJ1-1 TRBV18 - once CASSRRGGNMNTEAFF TGTGCCAGCTCCCGTCGGGGGGGAAACATGAACACTGAAGCTTTCTTT
TRBJ2-1 TRBV9 TRBD1 - CASSEGQGPYNEQFF TGTGCCAGCAGCGAGGGACAGGGGCCCTACAATGAGCAGTTCTTC
TRBJ2-3 TRBV5-4 TRBD2 - CASSSGGPDTQYF TGTGCCAGCAGTAGCGGGGGGCCAGATACGCAGTATTTT
TRBJ2-1 TRBV11-2 - - CASGGQDGKQFF TGTGCCAGCGGGGGCCAGGACGGTAAGCAGTTCTTC
TRBJ2-7 TRBV21-1 - few CASSARLAGKLYEQYF TGTGCCAGCAGCGCCCGACTAGCGGGAAAATTGTACGAGCAGTACTTC
TRBJ1-5 TRBV2 - few CASRTGAGQPQHF TGTGCCAGCAGGACGGGGGCAGGTCAGCCCCAGCATTTT
TRBJ2-7 TRBV28 - - CASSSPGGLRREQYF TGTGCCAGCAGTTCCCCCGGTGGGCTACGTAGGGAGCAGTACTTC
TRBJ1-1 TRBV6-1 - - CASSEFSGLGLAFF TGTGCCAGCAGTGAATTCTCGGGACTAGGGTTAGCTTTCTTT
TRBJ2-2 TRBV19 - - CASEGGPAGELFF TGTGCCAGCGAGGGGGGGCCGGCCGGGGAGCTGTTTTTT
TRBJ2-1 TRBV12-5 - - CASAGQGFDEQFF TGTGCTAGTGCGGGGCAGGGGTTCGATGAGCAGTTCTTC
TRBJ1-5 TRBV28 - - CASSLRRMEPQHF TGTGCCAGCAGTTTACGCCGCATGGAGCCCCAGCATTTT
TRBJ2-1 TRBV7-9 - once CASRLDRTILFF TGTGCCAGCAGGTTGGACCGGACAATCCTGTTCTTC
TRBJ2-3 TRBV7-9 TRBD1 - CASSSGTGVTDTQYF TGTGCCAGCAGCTCCGGGACAGGGGTCACAGATACGCAGTATTTT
TRBJ1-5 TRBV28 - - CASTWGPHQPQHF TGTGCCAGCACTTGGGGGCCGCATCAGCCCCAGCATTTT
TRBJ1-5 TRBV7-2 - - CASSPKGDHPPQHF TGTGCCAGCAGCCCCAAGGGGGACCACCCACCCCAGCATTTT
TRBJ2-5 TRBV14 TRBD2 few CASSHDSLAGGQETQYF TGTGCCAGCAGCCACGACTCCCTAGCGGGGGGCCAAGAGACCCAGTACTTC
TRBJ1-2 TRBV6-5 - - CASSYWDGLGYTF TGTGCCAGCAGTTACTGGGACGGCTTGGGCTACACCTTC
TRBJ2-2 TRBV6-5 TRBD2 - CASRARDYRTGELFF TGTGCCAGCAGAGCGCGGGACTACCGAACCGGGGAGCTGTTTTTT
TRBJ2-7 TRBV20-1 - - CSAGQKYEQYF TGCAGTGCCGGACAGAAATACGAGCAGTACTTC
TRBJ2-3 TRBV7-3 - - CASSLNGWGDTQYF TGTGCCAGCAGCCTTAATGGGTGGGGAGATACGCAGTATTTT
TRBJ2-2 TRBV4-2 - - CASRTSTGELFF TGTGCCAGCAGGACTAGCACCGGGGAGCTGTTTTTT
TRBJ1-5 TRBV29-1 - - CSVGDTLNQPQHF TGCAGCGTTGGTGATACACTTAATCAGCCCCAGCATTTT
TRBJ2-6 TRBV5-1 - - CASGLGRGTSGANVLTF TGCGCCAGCGGTTTGGGTAGGGGGACCTCTGGGGCCAACGTCCTGACTTTC
TRBJ1-1 TRBV11-2 TRBD1 - CASSALGQGNTEAFF TGTGCCAGCAGCGCCCTGGGACAGGGGAACACTGAAGCTTTCTTT
TRBJ2-7 TRBV7-2 TRBD1 - CASSSDRVPTYEQYF TGTGCCAGCAGCTCAGACAGGGTCCCCACCTACGAGCAGTACTTC
TRBJ1-2 TRBV27 - - CASSLFQNYGYTF TGTGCCAGCAGTTTATTCCAGAACTATGGCTACACCTTC
TRBJ1-1 TRBV7-2 TRBD1 - CASSSTGSKAFF TGTGCCAGCAGCTCGACAGGGTCGAAAGCTTTCTTT
TRBJ2-7 TRBV6-1 - - CASSTEGGYEQYF TGTGCCAGCAGCACTGAAGGTGGGTACGAGCAGTACTTC